This entry lists 9 T cell receptor beta chains sequenced from one sample in a study of control samples from healthy donors and cancer patients. Generated by immunoSEQ multiplex PCR, the TCRdb table keeps only in-frame clones and is missing some. This table holds roughly 88,000 clones, 85% to 95% found once. The source material was blood. These receptor sequences come from a man in his late teens or twenties in good health.

The gene calls are TRBV27 and TRBJ1-2; D perhaps matches TRBD1 (6 bases). The CDR3 contains 14 residues. The germline gives CDR1 MNHEY, CDR2 SMNVEV (reference sequence). V was clipped by 0 bases and J by 6 bases, with 11 bases between them. CDR3 amino acids: CASSLSGGLDGYTF. The DNA for the CDR3 is TGTGCCAGCAGTTTATCGGGGGGGCTCGATGGCTACACCTTC.

The chain uses TRBV15 and TRBJ2-1, with D maybe TRBD2 (6 bases). Germline assignment: CDR1 LNHNV and CDR2 YYDKDF (reference sequence). V was clipped by 6 bases and J by 1 base, with 13 bases between them. This CDR3 contains 15 residues. The CDR3 here is CATREGRASYNEQFF. The CDR3 nucleotides read TGTGCCACCAGGGAGGGGAGAGCGTCCTACAATGAGCAGTTCTTC.

This rearrangement joins TRBV28 to TRBJ1-1; 8 positions agree with TRBD1. Per the germline V gene, CDR1 is MDHEN and CDR2 is SYDVKM. The CDR3 covers 14 residues. Trimming took 6 bases from V and 0 from J; bases not matched to a gene: 3. CDR3 DNA: TGTGCCAGCAGGGGGGGACAGGTGAACACTGAAGCTTTCTTT. It translates to CASRGGQVNTEAFF.

The chain joins TRBV5-6 to TRBJ2-1; D not certain. CDR1 is SGHDT and CDR2 is YYEEEE in the germline V gene. Trimming took 0 bases from V and 0 from J, leaving 19 bases between them. The CDR3 is 19 amino acids. CDR3 in amino acids: CASSLAEIMAFSSYNEQFF. In DNA, the CDR3 is TGTGCCAGCAGCTTGGCCGAGATTATGGCATTTAGCTCCTACAATGAGCAGTTCTTC. Full variable domain (rest looked up from reference TRBV5-6 and TRBJ2-1): DAGVTQSPTHLIKTRGQQVTLRCSPKSGHDTVSWYQQALGQGPQFIFQYYEEEERQRGNFPDRFSGHQFPNYSSELNVNALLLGDSALYLCASSLAEIMAFSSYNEQFFGPGTRLTVL.

The chain uses TRBV18 and TRBJ1-1, with D perhaps TRBD1 (6 bases). Germline V CDR1 and CDR2: KGHSH, LQKENI. The CDR3 has 14 residues. V lost 0 bases, J lost 7 bases, and 12 bases lay in between. The CDR3 coding sequence is TGTGCCAGCTCACCACCGTACGGGGGCTTTGAAGCTTTCTTT. Residues: CASSPPYGGFEAFF.

This chain links TRBV19 with TRBJ1-5; tentative D call: TRBD1 (5 bases). With 9 bases removed from V and 4 bases from J, the gap between germline ends came to 19 bases. CDR3 length equals 15 residues. Germline CDR1 LNHDA, CDR2 SQIVND (reference sequence). Written as DNA, the CDR3 is TGTGCCAGCCAGGTCATTGCGGGGGAGAATCAGCCCCAGCATTTT. Encoded protein: CASQVIAGENQPQHF.

The CDR3 DNA follows: TGCAGTGCTAGTCCTTTCTCCGGGACAGTTAACTATGGCTACACCTTC. Translation gives CSASPFSGTVNYGYTF. The chain carries TRBV20-1 and TRBJ1-2, with 7 bases fitting TRBD1. Germline V gene sequence: CDR1 DFQATT, CDR2 SNEGSKA (reference sequence). The CDR3 covers 16 residues. J lost 1 base, V lost 3 bases, and 11 bases had no gene match.

V usage is TRBV7-9 and J usage is TRBJ2-5; D perhaps matches TRBD2 (6 bases). Trimming left V 8 bases short and J 2 bases short, with 24 bases between. Per the germline V gene, CDR1 is SEHNR and CDR2 is FQNEAQ (reference sequence). CDR3 length: 17 amino acids. The CDR3 DNA reads as TGTGCCAGCCAGCGCTCGGGAGCGCAAATTAGACAAGAGACCCAGTACTTC. Residues: CASQRSGAQIRQETQYF. Supplemented by reference TRBV7-9 and TRBJ2-5, the full variable domain reads DTGVSQNPRHKITKRGQNVTFRCDPISEHNRLYWYRQTLGQGPEFLTYFQNEAQLEKSRLLSDRFSAERPKGSFSTLEIQRTEQGDSAMYLCASQRSGAQIRQETQYFGPGTRLLVL.

The CDR3 region is CAIRSDVEAFF. CDR3 nucleotide sequence: TGTGCCATCAGATCAGACGTCGAAGCTTTCTTT. The chain links TRBV10-3 to TRBJ1-1, with no clear D. The CDR3 runs to 11 residues. Trimming took 6 bases from V and 8 from J, leaving 10 bases between them. Germline V gives CDR1 ENHRY, CDR2 SYGVKD.